These 18 T cell receptor beta chains originate from one sample sequenced in a study of T cells in pancreatic ductal adenocarcinoma. The assay was immunoSEQ multiplex PCR, and TCRdb's table has in-frame clones only and misses some. The table has about 9,000 clones, under 90% seen once. Selected pancreatic ductal adenocarcinoma patients had undergone surgery without neoadjuvant therapy. Sequencing was carried out using PBMCs. These receptors came from a human donor with pancreatic ductal adenocarcinoma.

V is TRBV28 and J is TRBJ1-4, with 9 bases fitting TRBD1. The CDR3 loop spans 11 amino acids. J gave up 10 bases and V 6 bases, and 0 bases lay outside the gene matches. Germline CDR1 MDHEN, CDR2 SYDVKM. DNA of the CDR3: TGTGCCAGCAGGGACAGGGGAAAACTGTTTTTT. This translates into CASRDRGKLFF.

The chain recombines TRBV7-6 with TRBJ2-7, with unresolved D. CDR1 is SGHVS, CDR2 FNYEAQ, per germline. The V gene lost 4 bases and the J gene lost 5 bases, with 12 bases spanning the gap. The CDR3 is 13 residues long. CDR3 sequence (DNA): TGTGCCAGCAGCTGGCGTCGCGGAGACGAGCAGTACTTC. Its translation is CASSWRRGDEQYF. The full variable domain, its missing parts supplied by reference TRBV7-6 and TRBJ2-7, is GAGVSQSPRYKVTKRGQDVALRCDPISGHVSLYWYRQALGQGPEFLTYFNYEAQQDKSGLPNDRFSAERPEGSISTLTIQRTEQRDSAMYRCASSWRRGDEQYFGPGTRLTVT.

V is TRBV28 and J is TRBJ2-2, with 8 nucleotides matching TRBD2. This CDR3 has 16 residues. Trimming removed 6 bases from V and 4 bases from J; junction bases left unmatched: 10. The germline CDR1 and CDR2 sequences are MDHEN and SYDVKM. CDR3 protein: CASRSAGGRVTGELFF. CDR3 sequence (DNA): TGTGCCAGCAGATCGGCGGGAGGCAGGGTCACCGGGGAGCTGTTTTTT.

The chain has TRBV28 and TRBJ2-7; 10 bases match TRBD2. Per the germline V gene, CDR1 is MDHEN and CDR2 is SYDVKM. V dropped 7 bases and J dropped 2; count of bases not matched to a gene: 5. There are 14 residues in the CDR3. The CDR3 sequence is CASKRTSGAYEQYF. The CDR3 DNA is TGTGCCAGCAAGCGGACTAGCGGAGCCTACGAGCAGTACTTC. The full variable domain, its missing parts supplied by reference TRBV28 and TRBJ2-7, is DVKVTQSSRYLVKRTGEKVFLECVQDMDHENMFWYRQDPGLGLRLIYFSYDVKMKEKGDIPEGYSVSREKKERFSLILESASTNQTSMYLCASKRTSGAYEQYFGPGTRLTVT.

The chain uses TRBV18 and TRBJ2-7; weak D call: TRBD2 (5 bases). The CDR3 has 13 residues. Germline V gives CDR1 KGHSH, CDR2 LQKENI. V gave up 6 bases and J gave up 0 bases, with 9 bases separating them. DNA for the CDR3: TGTGCCAGCTCCGAGGGAGACTCCTACGAGCAGTACTTC. Protein: CASSEGDSYEQYF.

The genes are TRBV19 and TRBJ2-7, with D possibly being TRBD1 (6 bases). This CDR3 is 16 amino acids long. V dropped 4 bases and J dropped 0 bases, with 16 bases sitting between them. The germline CDR1 and CDR2 sequences are LNHDA and SQIVND (reference sequence). The DNA for the CDR3 is TGTGCCAGTAGTACCGGACAGAAAAGAAGCTCCTACGAGCAGTACTTC. Translated: CASSTGQKRSSYEQYF.

The count of this clone is one. The chain has TRBV28 and TRBJ2-5, with 16 bases fitting TRBD2. The CDR3 runs to 18 residues. V shed 7 bases, J shed 2 bases, and the junction held 10 bases outside the gene matches. In germline, CDR1 is MDHEN, CDR2 SYDVKM. The CDR3 nucleotides are TGTGCCAGCACGCTAGGGACTAGCGGGAGGGCCAATCAAGAGACCCAGTACTTC. It codes for CASTLGTSGRANQETQYF.

The chain is built from TRBV18 and TRBJ1-1; 10 bases are a match to TRBD1. Germline trimming cut 3 bases from V and 6 bases from J; bases unmatched to any gene: 4. The CDR3 runs to 14 residues. Germline CDR1 reads KGHSH; CDR2 reads LQKENI. The CDR3 is CASSPGQGPPEAFF. CDR3 sequence (DNA): TGTGCCAGCTCACCGGGACAGGGGCCCCCTGAAGCTTTCTTT. Together with reference TRBV18 and TRBJ1-1, the CDR3 gives the full variable domain: NAGVMQNPRHLVRRRGQEARLRCSPMKGHSHVYWYRQLPEEGLKFMVYLQKENIIDESGMPKERFSAEFPKEGPSILRIQQVVRGDSAAYFCASSPGQGPPEAFFGQGTRLTVV.

This clone was seen a single time. V and J are TRBV6-5 and TRBJ1-5; the match to TRBD1 covers 7 bases. The CDR3 sequence is 15 residues long. V shed 7 bases, J shed 4 bases, and the junction held 10 bases outside the gene matches. Per the germline V gene, CDR1 is MNHEY and CDR2 is SVGAGI. CDR3: CASKNRDRENQPQHF. The CDR3 nucleotides are TGTGCCAGCAAGAACCGGGACAGAGAAAATCAGCCCCAGCATTTT.

This rearrangement joins TRBV10-3 to TRBJ2-5; 9 bases are a match to TRBD2. Germline assignment: CDR1 ENHRY and CDR2 SYGVKD. The CDR3 is made up of 15 amino acids. After removal of 2 bases from V and 5 bases from J, the junction contained 6 bases not matched to a gene. In DNA, the CDR3 is TGTGCCATCAGTGAGGCGGGAGGGCCTCGGGAGACCCAGTACTTC. Encoded protein: CAISEAGGPRETQYF.

The V call is TRBV5-4, the J call TRBJ2-4; TRBD2 matches 8 bases. The germline V gene encodes CDR1 SGHNT and CDR2 YYREEE (reference sequence). V lost 1 base, J lost 7 bases, and 7 bases stayed unmatched. CDR3 length: 15 amino acids. The DNA for the CDR3 is TGTGCCAGCAGCTTGAGTTCAGCGGGAGTTAACATTCAGTACTTC. Protein sequence: CASSLSSAGVNIQYF.

The chain recombines TRBV11-3 with TRBJ2-7; TRBD2 matches at 8 bases. The germline V gene encodes CDR1 SGHNT and CDR2 YENEEA. V dropped 5 bases and J dropped 7; count of bases not matched to a gene: 10. This CDR3 has 14 residues. The CDR3 DNA reads as TGTGCCAGCAGCCCGCGAGCGGGGGCGGGGGAGCAGTACTTC. This codes for CASSPRAGAGEQYF.

CDR3 region: CAISEGQGATQYF. For the CDR3, the DNA is TGTGCCATCAGTGAGGGACAGGGAGCGACCCAGTACTTC. The V call is TRBV10-3, the J call TRBJ2-5, with 8 bases fitting TRBD1. V shed 2 bases, J shed 7 bases, and the junction held 3 bases outside the gene matches. The CDR3 is made up of 13 amino acids. Germline CDR1 ENHRY, CDR2 SYGVKD.

This clone showed up just once. V gene TRBV2 combines with J gene TRBJ1-2; 8 nucleotides line up with TRBD1. V trimming: 6 bases; J trimming: 4 bases; junction bases outside the gene matches: 7. CDR1 is SNHLY and CDR2 is FYNNEI in the germline V gene. The CDR3 contains 14 residues. CDR3 amino acids: CASRQRTGPYGYTF. CDR3 in DNA: TGTGCCAGCAGGCAACGGACAGGGCCCTATGGCTACACCTTC.

CDR3 DNA sequence: TGTGCCTGGAGGGAAGGTGGGCTACAGAACACCGGGGAGCTGTTTTTT. It translates to CAWREGGLQNTGELFF. The V gene is TRBV30, the J gene TRBJ2-2, with D hard to call. Trimming removed 3 bases at V and 1 base at J, with 15 bases between. This CDR3 is built from 16 residues. In germline, CDR1 is GTSNPN, CDR2 SVGIG (reference sequence).

This clone came up a few times. The rearrangement links TRBV7-6 to TRBJ2-7; weak D call: TRBD1 (6 bases). The CDR3 has 14 amino acids. The V end was cut by 3 bases, the J end by 4 bases, with 13 bases between. CDR1 and CDR2 from the germline V gene are SGHVS and FNYEAQ. The CDR3, as DNA: TGTGCCAGCAGCTTCACAGGGAACGGGTACGAGCAGTACTTC. This encodes CASSFTGNGYEQYF.

V gene TRBV29-1 combines with J gene TRBJ2-2, with a weak D call TRBD1 (6 bases). Germline V gene lookup returns CDR1 SQVTM and CDR2 ANQGSEA. This CDR3 contains 14 residues. V was trimmed by 7 bases and J by 3 bases, leaving 15 bases between them. The CDR3 DNA sequence: TGCAGCGCCCAACGACAGGCAGACACCGGGGAGCTGTTTTTT. Its translation: CSAQRQADTGELFF.

The J gene is TRBJ2-7, the V gene TRBV30, with D tentatively TRBD1 (6 bases). The CDR3 has 14 residues. V lost 3 bases and J 8 bases, leaving 20 bases between the germline ends. CDR1 is GTSNPN and CDR2 is SVGIG in the germline V gene (reference sequence). CDR3 nucleotide sequence: TGTGCCTGGAGGGAAACTCGACAGGATATGAAGCAGTACTTC. Translation gives CAWRETRQDMKQYF. Full variable domain (rest looked up from reference TRBV30 and TRBJ2-7): SQTIHQWPATLVQPVGSPLSLECTVEGTSNPNLYWYRQAAGRGLQLLFYSVGIGQISSEVPQNLSASRPQDRQFILSSKKLLLSDSGFYLCAWRETRQDMKQYFGPGTRLTVT.